Following are 3 T cell receptor beta chains from one sample sequenced in a study of blood T cell repertoires in COVID-19. Data came from immunoSEQ multiplex PCR; TCRdb stores just in-frame clones and leaves some out. The sample holds 70,000 to 80,000 clones, roughly 86% seen once. Sequencing was done on a sample of peripheral blood. These receptors were taken from a human donor in a cohort sampled during active COVID-19.

The V call is TRBV18, the J call TRBJ2-5; no clear D gene. V was trimmed by 0 bases and J by 4 bases, leaving 9 bases between them. The CDR3 is made up of 14 amino acids. Germline CDR1 reads KGHSH; CDR2 reads LQKENI. DNA of the CDR3: TGTGCCAGCTCACCACCTGCTTCAGGAGAGACCCAGTACTTC. Translation gives CASSPPASGETQYF.

CDR3 residues: CASSPLGTSVPSQETQYF. The CDR3 DNA follows: TGTGCCAGCAGTCCACTCGGGACTAGCGTTCCTTCCCAAGAGACCCAGTACTTC. The V gene is TRBV27, the J gene TRBJ2-5; 10 bases map to TRBD2. This CDR3 is 18 amino acids long. The trim removed 5 bases at V and 1 base at J, leaving 13 bases unmatched. Germline V lookup: CDR1 MNHEY, CDR2 SMNVEV (reference sequence).

The chain has TRBV11-2 and TRBJ2-3; 8 nucleotides agree with TRBD2. CDR3 size: 16 residues. The J segment lost 6 bases and the V segment lost 4 bases, leaving 12 bases of the junction unmatched. In germline, CDR1 is SGHAT, CDR2 FQNNGV. CDR3 bases: TGTGCCAGCAGCTCATTTGGCGGGGGGTACCTTGATACGCAGTATTTT. Translating it yields CASSSFGGGYLDTQYF.